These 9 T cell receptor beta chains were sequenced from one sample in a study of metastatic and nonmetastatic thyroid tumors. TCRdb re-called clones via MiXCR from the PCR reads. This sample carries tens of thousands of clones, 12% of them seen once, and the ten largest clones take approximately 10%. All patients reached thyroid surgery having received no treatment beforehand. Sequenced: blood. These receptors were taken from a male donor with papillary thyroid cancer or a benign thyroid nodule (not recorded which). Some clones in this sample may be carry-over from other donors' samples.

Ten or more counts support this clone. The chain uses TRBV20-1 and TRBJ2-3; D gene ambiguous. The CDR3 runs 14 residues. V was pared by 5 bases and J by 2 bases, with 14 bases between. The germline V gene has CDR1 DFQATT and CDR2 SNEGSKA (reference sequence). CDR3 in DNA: TGCAGTGCTTACAAGGCGGAACTCACAGATACGCAGTATTTT. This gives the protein CSAYKAELTDTQYF.

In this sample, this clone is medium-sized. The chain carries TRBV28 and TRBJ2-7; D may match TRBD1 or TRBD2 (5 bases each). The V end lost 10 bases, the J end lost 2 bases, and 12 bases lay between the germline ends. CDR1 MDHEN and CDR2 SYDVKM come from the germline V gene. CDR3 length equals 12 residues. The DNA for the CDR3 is TGTGCCACGACGGGGCACACCTACGAGCAGTACTTC. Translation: CATTGHTYEQYF.

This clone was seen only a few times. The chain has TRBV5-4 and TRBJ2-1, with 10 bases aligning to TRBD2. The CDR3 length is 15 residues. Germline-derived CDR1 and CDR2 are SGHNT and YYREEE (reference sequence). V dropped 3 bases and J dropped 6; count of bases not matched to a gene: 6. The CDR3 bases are TGTGCCAGCAGCTCCACTAGCGGGAATCGCAATGAGCAGTTCTTC. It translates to CASSSTSGNRNEQFF.

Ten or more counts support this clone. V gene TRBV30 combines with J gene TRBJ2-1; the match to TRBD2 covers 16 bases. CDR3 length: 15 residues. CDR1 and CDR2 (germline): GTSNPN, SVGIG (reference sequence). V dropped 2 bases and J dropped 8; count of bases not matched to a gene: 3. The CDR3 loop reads CAWSSGTSGRDEQFF. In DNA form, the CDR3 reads TGTGCCTGGAGTTCCGGGACTAGCGGGAGGGATGAGCAGTTCTTC.

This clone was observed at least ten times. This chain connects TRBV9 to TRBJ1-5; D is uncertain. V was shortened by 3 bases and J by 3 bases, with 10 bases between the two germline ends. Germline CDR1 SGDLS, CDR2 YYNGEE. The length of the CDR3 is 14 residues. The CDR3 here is CASSEREDNQPQHF. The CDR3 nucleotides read TGTGCCAGCAGCGAGAGGGAGGACAATCAGCCCCAGCATTTT.

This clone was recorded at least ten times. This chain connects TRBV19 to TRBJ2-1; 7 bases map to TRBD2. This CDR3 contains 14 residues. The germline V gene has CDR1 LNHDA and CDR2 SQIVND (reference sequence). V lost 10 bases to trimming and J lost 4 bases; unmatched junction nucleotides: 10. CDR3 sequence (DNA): TGTGCCACCCGGGTGGGGGGGGGATACAATGAGCAGTTCTTC. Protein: CATRVGGGYNEQFF. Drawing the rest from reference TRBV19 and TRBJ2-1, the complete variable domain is DGGITQSPKYLFRKEGQNVTLSCEQNLNHDAMYWYRQDPGQGLRLIYYSQIVNDFQKGDIAEGYSVSREKKESFPLTVTSAQKNPTAFYLCATRVGGGYNEQFFGPGTRLTVL.

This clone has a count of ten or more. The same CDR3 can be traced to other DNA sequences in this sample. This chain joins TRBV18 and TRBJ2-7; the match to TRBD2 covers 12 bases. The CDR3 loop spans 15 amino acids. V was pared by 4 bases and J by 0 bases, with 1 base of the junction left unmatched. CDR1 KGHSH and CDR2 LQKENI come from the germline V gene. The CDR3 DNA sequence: TGTGCCAGCTCACGACTAGCGGGGGCCTCCTACGAGCAGTACTTC. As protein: CASSRLAGASYEQYF.

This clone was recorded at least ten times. Here the CDR3 reads CSASREQETQYF. The CDR3 DNA reads as TGCAGTGCTAGCCGGGAGCAAGAGACCCAGTACTTC. The chain joins TRBV20-1 to TRBJ2-5; a possible D gene is TRBD2 (6 bases). This CDR3 has 12 amino acids. CDR1 is DFQATT, CDR2 SNEGSKA, per germline (reference sequence). The V end was cut by 3 bases, the J end by 2 bases, with 7 bases between.

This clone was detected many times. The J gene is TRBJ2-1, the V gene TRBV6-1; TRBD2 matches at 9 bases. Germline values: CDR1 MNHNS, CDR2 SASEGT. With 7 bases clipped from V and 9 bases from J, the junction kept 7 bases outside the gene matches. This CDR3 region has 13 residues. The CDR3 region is CASNGREGGEQFF. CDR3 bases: TGTGCCAGCAATGGGCGGGAGGGCGGTGAGCAGTTCTTC.